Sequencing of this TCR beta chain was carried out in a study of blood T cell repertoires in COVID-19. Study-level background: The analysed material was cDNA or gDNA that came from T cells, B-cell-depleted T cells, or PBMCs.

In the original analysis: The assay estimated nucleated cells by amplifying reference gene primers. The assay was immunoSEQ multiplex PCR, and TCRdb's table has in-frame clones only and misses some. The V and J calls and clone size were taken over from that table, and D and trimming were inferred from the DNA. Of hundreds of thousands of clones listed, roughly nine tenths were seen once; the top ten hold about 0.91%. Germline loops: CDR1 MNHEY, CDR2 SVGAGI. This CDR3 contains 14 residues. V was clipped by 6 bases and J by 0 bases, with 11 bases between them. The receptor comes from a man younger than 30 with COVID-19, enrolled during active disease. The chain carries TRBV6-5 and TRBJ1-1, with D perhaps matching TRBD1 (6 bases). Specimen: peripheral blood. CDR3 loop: CASSETGLNTEAFF. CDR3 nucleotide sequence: TGTGCCAGCAGCGAGACAGGCCTGAACACTGAAGCTTTCTTT.